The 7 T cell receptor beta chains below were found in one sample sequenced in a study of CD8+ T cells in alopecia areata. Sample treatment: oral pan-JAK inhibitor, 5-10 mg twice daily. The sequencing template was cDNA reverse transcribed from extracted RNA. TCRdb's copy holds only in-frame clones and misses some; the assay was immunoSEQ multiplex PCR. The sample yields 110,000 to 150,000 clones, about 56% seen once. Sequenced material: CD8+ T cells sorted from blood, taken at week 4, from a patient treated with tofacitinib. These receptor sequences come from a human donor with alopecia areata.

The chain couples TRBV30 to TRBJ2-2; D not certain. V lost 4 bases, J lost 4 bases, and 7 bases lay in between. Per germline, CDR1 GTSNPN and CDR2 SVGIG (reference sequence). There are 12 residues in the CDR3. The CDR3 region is CAWTTLTGELFF. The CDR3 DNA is TGTGCCTGGACTACCCTCACCGGGGAGCTGTTTTTT.

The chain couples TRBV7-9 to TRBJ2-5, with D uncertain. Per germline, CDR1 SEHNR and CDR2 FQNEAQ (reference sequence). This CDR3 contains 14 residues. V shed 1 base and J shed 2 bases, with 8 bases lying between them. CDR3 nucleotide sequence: TGTGCCAGCAGCTTAGTGCGTGCTCAAGAGACCCAGTACTTC. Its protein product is CASSLVRAQETQYF.

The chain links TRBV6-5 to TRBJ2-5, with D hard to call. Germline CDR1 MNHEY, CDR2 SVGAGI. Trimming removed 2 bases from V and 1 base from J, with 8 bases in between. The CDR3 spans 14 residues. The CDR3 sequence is CASSYEKGQETQYF. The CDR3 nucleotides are TGTGCCAGCAGTTACGAAAAGGGCCAAGAGACCCAGTACTTC.

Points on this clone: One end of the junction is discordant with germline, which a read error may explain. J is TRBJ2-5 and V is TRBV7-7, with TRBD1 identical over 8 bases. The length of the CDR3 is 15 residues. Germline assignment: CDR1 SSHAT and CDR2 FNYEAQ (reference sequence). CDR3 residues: CASSPAGTGGETQYF. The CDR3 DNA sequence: TGTGCTAGCAGCCCTGCCGGGACAGGAGGGGAGACCCAGTACTTC.

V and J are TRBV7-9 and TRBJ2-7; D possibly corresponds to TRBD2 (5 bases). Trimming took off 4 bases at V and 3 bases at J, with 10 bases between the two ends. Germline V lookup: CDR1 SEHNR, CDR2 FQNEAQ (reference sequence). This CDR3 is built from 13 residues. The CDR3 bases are TGTGCCAGCAGCTCCGGACTCAACTACGAGCAGTACTTC. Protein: CASSSGLNYEQYF.

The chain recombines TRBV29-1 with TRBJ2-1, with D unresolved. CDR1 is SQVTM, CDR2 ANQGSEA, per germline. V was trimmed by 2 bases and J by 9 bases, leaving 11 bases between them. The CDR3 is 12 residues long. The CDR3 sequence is CSVERSRGEQFF. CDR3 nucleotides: TGCAGCGTTGAACGGTCCCGTGGTGAGCAGTTCTTC.

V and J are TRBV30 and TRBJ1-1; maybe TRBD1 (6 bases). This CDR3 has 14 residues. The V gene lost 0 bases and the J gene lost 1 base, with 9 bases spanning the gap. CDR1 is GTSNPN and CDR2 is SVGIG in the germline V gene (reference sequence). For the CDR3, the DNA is TGTGCCTGGAGTGTGGGGGCGCCGAACACTGAAGCTTTCTTT. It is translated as CAWSVGAPNTEAFF. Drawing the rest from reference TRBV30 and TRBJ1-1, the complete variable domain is SQTIHQWPATLVQPVGSPLSLECTVEGTSNPNLYWYRQAAGRGLQLLFYSVGIGQISSEVPQNLSASRPQDRQFILSSKKLLLSDSGFYLCAWSVGAPNTEAFFGQGTRLTVV.